The T cell receptor (beta chain) described here comes from a study of Ad26.COV2.S vaccination and SARS-CoV-2 variants. Across the study: The donor belonged to the COV1001 Ad26.COV2.S trial arm. The study gave Ad26.COV2.S intramuscularly, once or twice 56 days apart.

The protocol was immunoSEQ multiplex PCR, while the TCRdb copy is restricted to in-frame clones and leaves out a portion. The sample lists hundreds of thousands of clones; 89% were seen once. Treatment denoted: around 19 received Ad26.COV2.S at low or high dose, single or two shots; roughly 5 received placebo; per-sample allocation not given. The samples were gathered on day 63 after the first injection of vaccine or placebo. Boston hosted the donor, who was an adult aged 18-55 years. Germline loops: CDR1 MNHEY, CDR2 SVGAGI. The CDR3 is 15 residues long. Trimming took 2 bases from V and 10 from J, leaving 15 bases between them. This clone was detected only a few times.

The rearrangement joins TRBV6-5 to TRBJ1-6; D gene ambiguous. The receptor's source is a person between 18 and 65 years old who received the Ad26.COV2.S COVID-19 vaccine or a placebo. This specimen was peripheral blood, taken in a trial of Ad26.COV2.S vaccine versus placebo. The CDR3 protein is CASSYQRPQRSPLHF. CDR3 nucleotide sequence: TGTGCCAGCAGTTACCAAAGACCACAGAGGTCACCCCTCCACTTT.